The 31 T cell receptor beta chains listed next were all sequenced from one sample in a study of PD-L1 blockade in urothelial cancer. TCRdb's copy holds only in-frame clones and misses some; the assay was immunoSEQ multiplex PCR. The sample lists over 65,000 clones, 80% to 85% occurring once. This material consisted of PBMCs, taken around atezolizumab (anti-PD-L1) treatment. The source of these receptors is a man between 65 and 85 years old with urothelial cancer.

The chain combines TRBV27 with TRBJ2-1; 7 bases fit TRBD2. The germline V gene has CDR1 MNHEY and CDR2 SMNVEV (reference sequence). This CDR3 region has 15 residues. With 6 bases clipped from V and 8 bases from J, the junction kept 13 bases outside the gene matches. The CDR3 loop is CASSSPWGGTDEQFF. The CDR3 DNA is TGTGCCAGCAGCTCCCCTTGGGGAGGGACTGATGAGCAGTTCTTC.

This chain uses TRBV5-1 with TRBJ2-2; 12 bases are shared with TRBD1. V dropped 2 bases and J dropped 0; count of bases not matched to a gene: 8. Germline assignment: CDR1 SGHRS and CDR2 YFSETQ. The CDR3 has 19 amino acids. The CDR3 here is CASSLSGTGGPTNTGELFF. CDR3 nucleotides: TGCGCCAGCAGCTTATCGGGGACAGGGGGCCCTACGAACACCGGGGAGCTGTTTTTT.

The chain is built from TRBV6-1 and TRBJ1-4; a possible D gene is TRBD1 (5 bases). CDR3 size: 15 residues. Germline V gives CDR1 MNHNS, CDR2 SASEGT. The V end was cut by 6 bases, the J end by 0 bases, with 11 bases between. CDR3 amino acids: CASRDGGATNEKLFF. CDR3 in DNA: TGTGCCAGCAGGGACGGGGGAGCAACTAATGAAAAACTGTTTTTT.

The chain joins TRBV5-1 to TRBJ2-5; maybe TRBD1 (5 bases). Germline V CDR1 and CDR2: SGHRS, YFSETQ. The CDR3 length is 13 residues. V shed 4 bases and J shed 1 base, with 8 bases lying between them. The CDR3 DNA reads as TGCGCCAGCAGCAGAGACAGCCAAGAGACCCAGTACTTC. Translation: CASSRDSQETQYF.

The V gene is TRBV19, the J gene TRBJ2-2, with 10 positions matching TRBD1. The CDR3 has 17 amino acids. Germline-derived CDR1 and CDR2 are LNHDA and SQIVND (reference sequence). V gave up 7 bases and J gave up 7 bases; unmatched junction bases: 15. Here the CDR3 DNA reads TGTGCCAGTAAAACTGCCCGGGACAGGGGTTCGATCGGGGAGCTGTTTTTT. Amino acids: CASKTARDRGSIGELFF.

The chain has TRBV2 and TRBJ2-1, with D uncertain. CDR3 length: 14 amino acids. The germline V gene has CDR1 SNHLY and CDR2 FYNNEI. V was pared by 4 bases and J by 0 bases, with 7 bases between. In DNA form, the CDR3 reads TGTGCCAGCAGTGTATCGCGCTCCTACAATGAGCAGTTCTTC. This encodes CASSVSRSYNEQFF.

The J gene is TRBJ1-1, the V gene TRBV9; D is possibly TRBD1 (6 bases). This CDR3 region has 14 residues. V was pared by 3 bases and J by 4 bases, with 13 bases between. Germline V lookup: CDR1 SGDLS, CDR2 YYNGEE. DNA of the CDR3: TGTGCCAGCAGCGGGACGGGCAGGGGCACTGAAGCTTTCTTT. Amino acids: CASSGTGRGTEAFF.

V usage is TRBV9 and J usage is TRBJ2-7, with 12 bases that match TRBD2. Germline assignment: CDR1 SGDLS and CDR2 YYNGEE. V lost 5 bases, J lost 2 bases, and 14 bases stayed unmatched. The CDR3 runs 18 residues. CDR3 residues: CASRHHGTSGRYPYEQYF. CDR3 coding DNA: TGTGCCAGCAGACATCACGGGACTAGCGGGCGATACCCCTACGAGCAGTACTTC. Based on the CDR3 plus reference TRBV9 and TRBJ2-7, the full variable domain is DSGVTQTPKHLITATGQRVTLRCSPRSGDLSVYWYQQSLDQGLQFLIQYYNGEERAKGNILERFSAQQFPDLHSELNLSSLELGDSALYFCASRHHGTSGRYPYEQYFGPGTRLTVT.

The V call is TRBV28, the J call TRBJ1-1; the match to TRBD1 covers 10 bases. The CDR3 length is 16 residues. Germline V gene lookup returns CDR1 MDHEN and CDR2 SYDVKM. Trimming cost V 1 base and J 6 bases; bases outside gene matches: 8. CDR3 sequence: CASSLFSGQGRAEAFF. The CDR3 coding sequence is TGTGCCAGCAGTTTATTCTCGGGACAGGGGAGGGCTGAAGCTTTCTTT.

The chain carries TRBV2 and TRBJ2-7; TRBD2 agrees at 15 bases. With V trimmed by 4 bases and J by 0 bases, 7 bases remained unmatched. The germline V gene encodes CDR1 SNHLY and CDR2 FYNNEI. This CDR3 is 18 amino acids long. CDR3 region: CASSARTSGRVPSYEQYF. In nucleotides, the CDR3 is TGTGCCAGCAGTGCCAGGACTAGCGGGAGGGTTCCCTCCTACGAGCAGTACTTC.

This chain joins TRBV15 and TRBJ1-1; tentatively, D is TRBD1 (6 bases). The germline V gene has CDR1 LNHNV and CDR2 YYDKDF (reference sequence). The CDR3 length is 16 residues. V was trimmed by 5 bases and J by 2 bases, leaving 18 bases between them. The CDR3 sequence is CATSPQSGVSNTEAFF. The CDR3 DNA sequence: TGTGCCACCAGCCCCCAGTCAGGGGTCTCAAACACTGAAGCTTTCTTT.

The chain is built from TRBV19 and TRBJ2-3; D might be TRBD2 (5 bases). This CDR3 comprises 13 residues. Trimming shortened V by 4 bases and J by 3 bases, and 8 bases separated the two germline ends. Germline CDR1 and CDR2: LNHDA and SQIVND (reference sequence). The CDR3 nucleotides are TGTGCCAGTAGTAACCGGGGAACAGATACGCAGTATTTT. As protein: CASSNRGTDTQYF.

The rearrangement joins TRBV28 to TRBJ1-2; 7 nucleotides agree with TRBD1. Germline trimming cut 4 bases from V and 6 bases from J; bases unmatched to any gene: 8. The CDR3 extends over 14 amino acids. Germline values: CDR1 MDHEN, CDR2 SYDVKM. The CDR3 DNA reads as TGTGCCAGCAGTTCCACAGGGGATCGGGATGGCTACACCTTC. The encoded protein is CASSSTGDRDGYTF.

The chain joins TRBV27 to TRBJ2-7, with D possibly being TRBD1 (6 bases). The CDR3 covers 13 residues. Germline assignment: CDR1 MNHEY and CDR2 SMNVEV (reference sequence). The V gene lost 4 bases and the J gene lost 9 bases, with 16 bases spanning the gap. The CDR3: CASSSPGQNAQYF. DNA for the CDR3: TGTGCCAGCAGTTCCCCAGGACAGAACGCGCAGTACTTC.

This clone was picked up a small number of times. The CDR3 spells CASSMSGSNQPQHF. The CDR3 DNA is TGTGCCAGTAGTATGTCAGGGAGCAATCAGCCCCAGCATTTT. The chain employs TRBV19 and TRBJ1-5; TRBD1 might be the D (5 bases). Germline lookup yields CDR1 LNHDA and CDR2 SQIVND (reference sequence). Trimming took off 3 bases at V and 1 base at J, with 7 bases between the two ends. The CDR3 consists of 14 residues.

The genes are TRBV5-6 and TRBJ2-5; TRBD2 matches 10 bases. The germline V gene has CDR1 SGHDT and CDR2 YYEEEE. The CDR3 covers 16 residues. The V and J ends lost 5 bases and 3 bases, in that order; junction bases with no gene match: 10. In nucleotides, the CDR3 is TGTGCCAGCAGGTACGGTAGGGGACTAGCGAAAGAGACCCAGTACTTC. Protein product: CASRYGRGLAKETQYF.

The chain joins TRBV5-1 to TRBJ2-7, with 12 bases identical to TRBD2. Looked up from germline, CDR1 is SGHRS and CDR2 is YFSETQ. V lost 0 bases to trimming and J lost 5 bases; unmatched junction nucleotides: 9. This CDR3 comprises 17 residues. CDR3 region: CASSLAAGLAGRDEQYF. The DNA for the CDR3 is TGCGCCAGCAGCTTGGCGGCGGGACTAGCGGGCCGGGACGAGCAGTACTTC.

This clone has just a few counts. The V gene is TRBV2, the J gene TRBJ2-4; 8 positions agree with TRBD2. The V gene's germline CDR1 is SNHLY and CDR2 FYNNEI. The CDR3 sequence is 16 residues long. J was trimmed by 7 bases and V by 5 bases; bases with no gene match: 13. This CDR3 reads CASSFGLAEGRNIQYF. The CDR3 DNA sequence: TGTGCCAGCAGTTTCGGACTAGCCGAGGGGAGGAACATTCAGTACTTC.

The chain uses TRBV6-6 and TRBJ2-7; 13 positions match TRBD2. The length of the CDR3 is 14 residues. From germline, CDR1 is MNHNY and CDR2 SVGAGI (reference sequence). After removal of 6 bases from V and 6 bases from J, the junction contained 5 bases not matched to a gene. The CDR3 loop reads CASRGLAGRGEQYF. The CDR3 bases are TGTGCCAGCAGGGGACTAGCGGGACGGGGCGAGCAGTACTTC.

The rearrangement links TRBV14 to TRBJ2-1, with D unclear. Germline V gene lookup returns CDR1 SGHDN and CDR2 FVKESK. V was trimmed by 0 bases and J by 2 bases, leaving 11 bases between them. The CDR3 sequence is 16 residues long. The CDR3 coding sequence is TGTGCCAGCAGCCAAGATAACAGCTGGACCTACAATGAGCAGTTCTTC. It yields the protein CASSQDNSWTYNEQFF.

The rearrangement uses TRBV5-4 and TRBJ2-1; D may be TRBD2 (6 bases). The CDR3 runs 16 residues. The germline gives CDR1 SGHNT, CDR2 YYREEE (reference sequence). Trimming pared 0 bases from V and 0 bases from J, leaving 10 bases between. The CDR3 region has the DNA TGTGCCAGCAGCTTGGGGGCGGGGAACTCCTACAATGAGCAGTTCTTC. This codes for CASSLGAGNSYNEQFF.

This rearrangement joins TRBV28 to TRBJ1-4, with 7 bases aligning to TRBD1. The CDR3 sequence is 14 residues long. Germline trimming cut 5 bases from V and 7 bases from J; bases unmatched to any gene: 7. The germline gives CDR1 MDHEN, CDR2 SYDVKM. The CDR3 protein is CASSETGRSEKLFF. CDR3 sequence (DNA): TGTGCCAGCAGTGAGACAGGGAGAAGTGAAAAACTGTTTTTT.

The chain carries TRBV28 and TRBJ1-1, with D possibly being TRBD1 (6 bases). Between the trimmed V and J ends, which lost 7 bases and 4 bases, there was a span of 16 bases. The CDR3 sequence is 14 residues long. Germline V gives CDR1 MDHEN, CDR2 SYDVKM. The DNA for the CDR3 is TGTGCCAGCACCCCCGGGGGGGCAAGCACTGAAGCTTTCTTT. Residues: CASTPGGASTEAFF.

This clone was seen once. The V and J genes are TRBV6-1 and TRBJ2-3; 11 bases fit TRBD2. V was clipped by 2 bases and J by 2 bases; unmatched bases: 6. CDR1 is MNHNS and CDR2 is SASEGT in the germline V gene. The CDR3 runs 17 residues. The CDR3 reads CASSELRLAGTTDTQYF. The DNA for the CDR3 is TGTGCCAGCAGTGAACTACGACTAGCGGGAACCACAGATACGCAGTATTTT.

This rearrangement joins TRBV7-3 to TRBJ2-1; 7 bases agree with TRBD2. This CDR3 spans 14 amino acids. Trimming cost V 1 base and J 7 bases; bases outside gene matches: 4. CDR1 is SGHTA and CDR2 is FQGTGA in the germline V gene. The CDR3 DNA is TGTGCCAGCAGCTTAAGCGGGAGCGGAAATGAGCAGTTCTTC. Translating gives CASSLSGSGNEQFF. The variable domain in full, completed from reference TRBV7-3 and TRBJ2-1, reads GAGVSQTPSNKVTEKGKYVELRCDPISGHTALYWYRQSLGQGPEFLIYFQGTGAADDSGLPNDRFFAVRPEGSVSTLKIQRTERGDSAVYLCASSLSGSGNEQFFGPGTRLTVL.

The rearrangement uses TRBV9 and TRBJ1-2; 8 bases match TRBD1. This CDR3 region has 20 residues. The V gene's germline CDR1 is SGDLS and CDR2 YYNGEE. Trimming removed 0 bases from V and 3 bases from J; junction bases left unmatched: 19. The CDR3 sequence is CASSVGDGQGRTSGDYGYTF. CDR3 DNA sequence: TGTGCCAGCAGCGTAGGAGATGGACAGGGTCGTACCAGTGGGGACTATGGCTACACCTTC.

This sequence joins TRBV28 and TRBJ1-5; 7 nucleotides align to TRBD1. CDR3 size: 16 residues. Germline trimming cut 6 bases from V and 2 bases from J; bases unmatched to any gene: 10. Germline loops: CDR1 MDHEN, CDR2 SYDVKM. The CDR3: CASRMSQGYGNQPQHF. CDR3 coding DNA: TGTGCCAGCAGGATGTCACAGGGGTACGGCAATCAGCCCCAGCATTTT.

The rearrangement joins TRBV28 to TRBJ1-2; D perhaps matches TRBD1 (6 bases). CDR3 length: 18 amino acids. Per the germline V gene, CDR1 is MDHEN and CDR2 is SYDVKM. The germline V and J ends were trimmed by 7 bases and 0 bases, with 24 bases remaining between them. CDR3 sequence: CASKYSGTRILTNYGYTF. Written as DNA, the CDR3 is TGTGCCAGCAAATACTCCGGGACACGCATACTTACTAACTATGGCTACACCTTC.

CDR3 loop: CASSYDAVGGETQYF. DNA for the CDR3: TGTGCCAGCAGTTACGACGCGGTTGGGGGCGAGACCCAGTACTTC. The gene calls are TRBV6-6 and TRBJ2-5; weak D call: TRBD1 (6 bases). The germline gives CDR1 MNHNY, CDR2 SVGAGI (reference sequence). The CDR3 length is 15 residues. The germline V and J ends were trimmed by 2 bases and 5 bases, with 15 bases remaining between them.

The CDR3 here is CATSREDRAYGYTF. The CDR3 DNA is TGTGCCACCAGCAGAGAAGACAGGGCCTATGGCTACACCTTC. The rearrangement uses TRBV15 and TRBJ1-2, with TRBD1 identical over 7 bases. The CDR3 is 14 amino acids. Germline-derived CDR1 and CDR2 are LNHNV and YYDKDF (reference sequence). V was pared by 0 bases and J by 4 bases, with 2 bases of the junction left unmatched.

This clone has a handful of counts. This chain joins TRBV9 and TRBJ2-7; possibly TRBD1 for D (5 bases). The CDR3 sequence is 14 residues long. Germline V CDR1 and CDR2: SGDLS, YYNGEE. The V end was cut by 0 bases, the J end by 6 bases, with 13 bases between. The CDR3 region is CASSVAVGLSEQYF. The DNA of the CDR3 is TGTGCCAGCAGCGTAGCGGTGGGGCTGAGCGAGCAGTACTTC. Full variable domain (outside the CDR3, taken from reference TRBV9 and TRBJ2-7): DSGVTQTPKHLITATGQRVTLRCSPRSGDLSVYWYQQSLDQGLQFLIQYYNGEERAKGNILERFSAQQFPDLHSELNLSSLELGDSALYFCASSVAVGLSEQYFGPGTRLTVT.